The rows below give T cell receptor beta chains drawn from one sample of a study of shared clonotypes between healthy human individuals. Assay: immunoSEQ multiplex PCR; the TCRdb copy retains only in-frame clones and omits some. The sample carries over a million clones, about 84% recorded once. What was sequenced was memory CD4+ T cells from PBMCs. Every receptor here comes from a young man in good health. Some clones in this sample may be carry-over from other donors' samples. CDR3s include the opening cysteine and the closing phenylalanine or tryptophan. Each record gives: V gene, J gene, clone size, D gene, CDR3 DNA, CDR3 protein. D genes are given only for firm matches. Some rows have no size entry. The others give once, few or many, or a class for an expanded clone.

TRBV27,TRBJ2-7,.,TRBD1,TGTGCCAGCAGCCCGGTACAGGGGGCAGGAAACGAGCAGTACTTC,CASSPVQGAGNEQYF
TRBV18,TRBJ2-3,.,TRBD2,TGTGCCAGCTCACCCCGGGCTAGCGGAGCCACAGATACGCAGTATTTT,CASSPRASGATDTQYF
TRBV15,TRBJ1-5,.,.,TGTGCCACCAGCGTATACGGCAATCAGCCCCAGCATTTT,CATSVYGNQPQHF
TRBV21-1,TRBJ2-7,.,.,TGTGCCAGCAGCTCAGCCGGGACAGGGGTTTCTTACGAGCAGTACTTC,CASSSAGTGVSYEQYF
TRBV2,TRBJ2-1,.,.,TGTGCCAGCACAGAGTACAATGAGCAGTTCTTC,CASTEYNEQFF
TRBV27,TRBJ2-3,.,TRBD2,TGTGCCAGCAGTAGCCAATCCGGGACTAGCGGGAGAGCTTATACGCAGTATTTT,CASSSQSGTSGRAYTQYF
TRBV7-2,TRBJ1-5,.,.,TGTGCCAGCAGCTTTAGCGGCAATCAGCCCCAGCATTTT,CASSFSGNQPQHF
TRBV28,TRBJ2-3,.,.,TGTGCCAGCAGTTTGGGGGGACTCGGCACAGATACGCAGTATTTT,CASSLGGLGTDTQYF
TRBV7-6,TRBJ2-7,.,.,TGTGCCAGCAGCGAGAGCTGGCTTAACGAGCAGTACTTC,CASSESWLNEQYF
TRBV19,TRBJ2-7,once,TRBD2,TGTGCCAGTAGTATGGTGGATTGGGCTAGCGGGATGTACGAGCAGTACTTC,CASSMVDWASGMYEQYF